The TCR beta chain under discussion was sequenced for a study of cytotoxic CD8 clonotypes in ibrutinib-treated CLL. The CDR3 runs to 14 residues. Germline V gives CDR1 SGHRS, CDR2 YFSETQ. V lost 4 bases, J lost 9 bases, and 9 bases stayed unmatched. Frozen PBMC stocks contributed around 1.8 micrograms of genomic DNA to the TCR beta libraries. Generated by immunoSEQ multiplex PCR, the TCRdb table keeps only in-frame clones and is missing some. The sample holds about 29,000 clones, roughly 69% seen once. The receptor was isolated from a human donor with chronic lymphocytic leukemia. The sequencing here drew on PBMCs, taken after 24 months of ibrutinib treatment. The rearrangement uses TRBV5-1 and TRBJ2-1; TRBD2 agrees at 8 bases. CDR3 DNA sequence: TGCGCCAGCAGCCCGGGACTAGGGCAAGGTGAGCAGTTCTTC. Its protein is CASSPGLGQGEQFF.